This is a list of T cell receptor beta chains from one sample in a study of cytomegalovirus exposure and HLA in healthy donors. Sequencing used immunoSEQ multiplex PCR; TCRdb keeps in-frame clones, though not all of them. The table has 100,000 to 150,000 clones, less than 90% seen once; the top ten hold 15% to 25%. The sample was PBMCs. The source is a man between 18 and 29 years old in good health and CMV-seropositive. CDR3s leave out the opening cysteine and the closing phenylalanine or tryptophan. A D gene is named only where the DNA matches it firmly.

j_call,d_call,v_call,cdr3_aa
TRBJ1-5,-,TRBV27,ASSLYSSSNQPQH
-,-,TRBV6-1,ASSEDRAGYEQY
TRBJ2-3,-,TRBV11-3,ASSLDRDTDTQY
TRBJ2-2,TRBD2,TRBV18,ASSTGTSVTGELF
TRBJ2-2,-,TRBV19,ASRRRPMNTGELF
TRBJ2-7,-,TRBV2,ASSPGMTYEQY
TRBJ2-7,-,TRBV30,AWSVGHSSYEQY
TRBJ2-1,TRBD2,TRBV7-2,ASSLMRLAPYNEQF
TRBJ1-2,TRBD1,TRBV7-9,SSSHRQGENYGYT
TRBJ2-7,TRBD1,TRBV30,AWTGGNYEQY
TRBJ1-2,-,TRBV7-8,ASSLEQVDGYT
TRBJ2-7,-,TRBV29-1,SVVQGYEQY
TRBJ1-1,-,TRBV11-2,ASSLPGTPEGF
TRBJ2-4,-,TRBV28,ASSLLSGSHLAKNIQY
TRBJ1-3,-,TRBV7-9,ASSLGLFPIGGFGNTIY
TRBJ2-7,-,TRBV18,ASSPPGGGISYEQY
TRBJ2-3,-,TRBV30,AWGSLGTKKY
TRBJ1-4,-,TRBV6-5,ASSYSSGGKLF
TRBJ2-1,TRBD1,TRBV6-5,ASRKGDRLDNEQF
TRBJ1-6,-,TRBV19,ASSMRSSYNSPLH
TRBJ2-7,TRBD2,TRBV29-1,SALAGSSREQY
TRBJ2-7,TRBD1,TRBV30,AWDGQGANYEQY
TRBJ1-4,-,TRBV6-5,ASSRRATNEKLF
TRBJ1-5,TRBD1,TRBV6-6,ASQGDYSNQPQH
TRBJ2-2,-,TRBV6-1,ASSEDGQGQPTGELF
TRBJ1-2,TRBD1,TRBV4-2,ASSQGTGLRDGYT
TRBJ1-5,-,TRBV7-8,ASSFQNQPQH
TRBJ1-4,-,TRBV5-1,ASSPGQGRTAEKLF
TRBJ1-1,-,TRBV7-8,ASSRRGVNTEAF
TRBJ2-3,-,TRBV30,AWSRTSPLTDTQY
TRBJ1-4,-,TRBV28,ASSRQEREDNEKLF
TRBJ2-3,-,TRBV27,ASSSFRGPHTDTQY
TRBJ2-7,-,TRBV19,ASSFGRAYEQY
TRBJ2-6,-,TRBV4-1,ASSVASGANVLT
TRBJ2-3,TRBD2,TRBV2,ASSLAGGSTDTQY
TRBJ1-1,TRBD1,TRBV10-3,AISEGTATEAF
TRBJ2-2,-,TRBV2,ASRVGPGTGELF
TRBJ2-7,-,TRBV14,ASSQDSTGSYEQY
TRBJ1-6,-,TRBV2,ASARGNSPLH
TRBJ2-7,-,TRBV7-2,ASRFGAYEQY
TRBJ2-1,TRBD2,TRBV30,AGSSGVNEQF
TRBJ2-3,TRBD2,TRBV7-9,ASSSAAGGQDTQY